This TCR beta chain was identified during a study of tissue T cells after allogeneic stem cell transplantation. Study-wide findings and caveats: TCR repertoires tracked anatomic similarity, regardless of disease or transplant status.

The data were produced by immunoSEQ multiplex PCR, yet TCRdb's version contains in-frame clones alone and is incomplete. The sample carries 5,000 to 7,500 clones, roughly 52% recorded once. Time point of the sample: mouse harvest day 14 after allogeneic transplant. Mouse grafts combined 10^7 T-cell-depleted bone marrow cells with 10^6 splenic CD5+ T cells. B6 (H2b) cells into BALB/c (H2d) mice; tissues taken at day 7 or 14. This clone was counted between two and nine times. The antigen is unknown. Each gene name is a mouse one. The read ends 1 residue shy of where the CDR3 ends; the end is completed using the germline J gene. CDR1 is SNHLY and CDR2 is FYNGKV in the germline V gene (reference sequence). The CDR3 is made up of 14 amino acids. Trimming at V came to 5 bases and at J to 7 bases, leaving 5 bases not matched to a gene.

The chain employs TRBV3 and TRBJ2-7, with 13 bases lining up with TRBD2. The source material was gut tissue. This sequence originates from a female BALB/c mouse given C57BL/6 T cells with graft-versus-host disease after an allogeneic hematopoietic cell transplant. The CDR3 bases that were read are TGTGCCAGCAGCCGGACTGGGGGGGCTGGAGAACAGTAC. It codes for CASSRTGGAGEQY. The entire CDR3 is CASSRTGGAGEQYF.